This TCR beta chain was obtained from a study of T cells after yellow fever vaccination. Study at large: Fractions of low cell number were prepared using SMART-Seq v4 Ultra Low Input.

V was pared by 5 bases and J by 0 bases, with 11 bases between. The CDR3 totals 15 residues. This clonotype appeared a few times. Template switching by 5'RACE produced TCR cDNA, adding a universal primer site and UMIs. Via MiXCR, TCRdb re-called the 5' RACE reads, giving one row per CDR3 protein. Among hundreds of thousands of distinct CDR3 sequences, over 15% were seen once, and the ten largest hold 15% to 20%. The chain joins TRBV12-3 or TRBV12-4 to TRBJ1-5, with D possibly matching TRBD1 (5 bases). Sample: PBMCs, taken before the yellow fever booster vaccination. The sequence was obtained from a man between 18 and 29 years old who received the YFV17D yellow fever vaccine. CDR3 nucleotide sequence: TGTGCCAGCAGTCGGGGACTTCGTAGCAATCAGCCCCAGCATTTT. The encoded protein is CASSRGLRSNQPQHF.